This entry concerns a single TCR beta chain. The data stem from a study of early T cells in non-severe SARS-CoV-2 infection. The overall study: Sequencing targeted bulk RNA from unsorted whole blood, leaving chains unpaired.

The protocol attached unique molecular identifiers to individual cDNA molecules. TCRdb reprocessed the 5' RACE reads via MiXCR and lists one record per CDR3 protein. Of some 81,000 distinct CDR3 sequences in the sample, roughly 9.4% were seen once. The V segment lost 1 base and the J segment 15 bases; nucleotides outside the gene matches: 17. CDR1 is KGHDR, CDR2 SFDVKD, per germline. The CDR3 has 16 amino acids. This chain joins TRBV24-1 and TRBJ2-1; 7 positions agree with TRBD2. Input material: whole blood. This TCR derives from an adult who was a healthcare worker with PCR-confirmed SARS-CoV-2 infection or an uninfected control (not recorded which). The CDR3 DNA sequence: TGTGCCACCAGTGATTTCGGGTCTAGCGGAGCCCCCGTAGTGTTCTTC. Protein product: CATSDFGSSGAPVVFF.